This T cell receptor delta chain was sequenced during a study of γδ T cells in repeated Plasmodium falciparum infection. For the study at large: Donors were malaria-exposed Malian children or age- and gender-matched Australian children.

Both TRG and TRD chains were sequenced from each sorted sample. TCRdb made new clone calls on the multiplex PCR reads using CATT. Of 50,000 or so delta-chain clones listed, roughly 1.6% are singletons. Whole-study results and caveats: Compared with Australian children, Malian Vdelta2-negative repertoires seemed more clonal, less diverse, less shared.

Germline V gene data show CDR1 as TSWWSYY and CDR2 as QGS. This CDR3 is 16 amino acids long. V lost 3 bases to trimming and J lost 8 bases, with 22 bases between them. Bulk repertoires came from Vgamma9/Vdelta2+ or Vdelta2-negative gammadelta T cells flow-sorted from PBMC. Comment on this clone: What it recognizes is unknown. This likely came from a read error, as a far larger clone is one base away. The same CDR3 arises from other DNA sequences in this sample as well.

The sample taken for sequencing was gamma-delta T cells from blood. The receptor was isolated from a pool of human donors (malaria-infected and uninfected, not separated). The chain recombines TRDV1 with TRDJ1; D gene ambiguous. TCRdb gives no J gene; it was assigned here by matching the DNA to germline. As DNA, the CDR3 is TGTGCTCTTGGGGAGCCCCCGTTCCCTCCCACGACGAAACTCATCTTT. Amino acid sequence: CALGEPPFPPTTKLIF.